This T cell receptor (beta chain) originates from a study of blood T cell repertoires in COVID-19. This CDR3 spans 11 amino acids. The ends were cut back, 6 bases at V and 4 bases at J, with 6 bases in the middle. Libraries were prepared by immunoSEQ multiplex PCR; TCRdb keeps only in-frame clonotypes and omits some of them. This table has a few hundred thousand clones, 70% to 90% appearing once. The V gene is TRBV12-3 or TRBV12-4, the J gene TRBJ1-1; D unresolved. The sequence was collected from a man between 60 and 75 years old with acute or convalescent COVID-19. Sequencing was done on a sample of peripheral blood. CDR3 sequence: CASSYSTEAFF. CDR3 coding DNA: TGTGCCAGCAGCTACTCCACTGAAGCTTTCTTT.